A single sample is the source of the 12 T cell receptor beta chains below, sequenced in a study of T cell responses to AZD1222 COVID-19 vaccine. The assay was immunoSEQ multiplex PCR, and TCRdb's table has in-frame clones only and misses some. The sample includes 150,000 to 200,000 clones, 85% to 90% of them seen just once. The sequencing used peripheral blood, collected on day 0 of MenACWY control vaccination. These TCRs come from an adult in good health.

The V and J genes are TRBV5-1 and TRBJ2-3; D not resolved. The CDR3 has 14 residues. V was trimmed by 6 bases and J by 1 base, leaving 12 bases between them. Germline CDR1 is SGHRS and CDR2 is YFSETQ. In nucleotides, the CDR3 is TGCGCCAGCACGGCCCTAGTTGGCACAGATACGCAGTATTTT. Protein: CASTALVGTDTQYF.

Points on this clone: The sample carries other DNA sequences with the same CDR3. The rearrangement links TRBV19 to TRBJ1-5; 7 positions match TRBD1. CDR1 LNHDA and CDR2 SQIVND come from the germline V gene (reference sequence). The CDR3 runs to 13 residues. With V trimmed by 4 bases and J by 5 bases, 2 bases remained unmatched. The CDR3 DNA reads TGTGCCAGTAGTACCGGGACAGATCAGCCCCAGCATTTT. Its translation: CASSTGTDQPQHF.

This sequence joins TRBV5-6 and TRBJ2-4, with 8 bases fitting TRBD1. The trim removed 5 bases at V and 1 base at J, leaving 8 bases unmatched. The germline CDR1 and CDR2 sequences are SGHDT and YYEEEE. CDR3 length: 16 amino acids. The CDR3 region is CASRIRQGTAKNIQYF. In nucleotides, the CDR3 is TGTGCCAGCAGAATTCGACAGGGGACCGCCAAAAACATTCAGTACTTC.

In its sample, this clone was seen once. This chain links TRBV28 with TRBJ1-5; tentative D call: TRBD1 (5 bases). From germline, CDR1 is MDHEN and CDR2 SYDVKM. The V and J ends lost 1 base and 7 bases respectively, with 17 bases between them. The CDR3 covers 16 residues. CDR3 region: CASSLSGVRGKQPQHF. CDR3 in DNA: TGTGCCAGCAGTTTATCAGGAGTGCGGGGGAAGCAGCCCCAGCATTTT. The entire variable domain, with the rest obtained from reference TRBV28 and TRBJ1-5, is as follows: DVKVTQSSRYLVKRTGEKVFLECVQDMDHENMFWYRQDPGLGLRLIYFSYDVKMKEKGDIPEGYSVSREKKERFSLILESASTNQTSMYLCASSLSGVRGKQPQHFGDGTRLSIL.

The V and J genes are TRBV7-9 and TRBJ2-1; D may correspond to TRBD1 or TRBD2 (5 bases each). V was cut by 5 bases and J by 8 bases, with 13 bases left in between. There are 13 residues in the CDR3. CDR1 SEHNR and CDR2 FQNEAQ come from the germline V gene (reference sequence). CDR3 bases: TGTGCCAGCAGCCCCCGCAGGGACCATGAGCAGTTCTTC. This gives the protein CASSPRRDHEQFF.

The V gene is TRBV5-1, the J gene TRBJ1-1; D perhaps matches TRBD1 (6 bases). The CDR3 totals 11 residues. The V end was cut by 0 bases, the J end by 10 bases, with 7 bases between. CDR1 SGHRS and CDR2 YFSETQ come from the germline V gene. Here the CDR3 reads CASSLGGGAFF. Written as DNA, the CDR3 is TGCGCCAGCAGCTTGGGAGGGGGAGCTTTCTTT.

This rearrangement joins TRBV28 to TRBJ1-2; D ambiguous. Trimming left V 1 base short and J 8 bases short, with 17 bases between. The CDR3 is made up of 15 amino acids. Germline V gene data show CDR1 as MDHEN and CDR2 as SYDVKM. The CDR3 DNA is TGTGCCAGCAGTTTATCCGTAGCGGGGAAAGGGGGCTACACCTTC. Translation gives CASSLSVAGKGGYTF.

The chain carries TRBV12-3 or TRBV12-4 and TRBJ1-3; possible D gene TRBD1, 6 bases. CDR3 size: 11 residues. Trimming took 11 bases from V and 4 from J, leaving 9 bases between them. The CDR3 here is CALDRGNTIYF. For the CDR3, the DNA is TGTGCCCTCGACAGGGGAAACACCATATATTTT.

CDR3 amino acids: CASSWANGNSPLHF. The DNA of the CDR3 is TGTGCCAGCAGTTGGGCGAATGGTAATTCACCCCTCCACTTT. The rearrangement links TRBV27 to TRBJ1-6; no clear D. Germline lookup yields CDR1 MNHEY and CDR2 SMNVEV (reference sequence). The length of the CDR3 is 14 residues. V lost 4 bases to trimming and J lost 6 bases, with 10 bases between them.

This clone was observed a handful of times. Other DNA sequences in the same sample also yield this CDR3. The V gene is TRBV7-9, the J gene TRBJ1-1; 7 nucleotides agree with TRBD1. The CDR3 length is 14 residues. Trimming removed 3 bases from V and 1 base from J; junction bases left unmatched: 2. Germline V gene data show CDR1 as SEHNR and CDR2 as FQNEAQ (reference sequence). The CDR3 region has the DNA TGTGCCAGCAGCTTGGCAGGGGGGAACACTGAAGCTTTCTTT. Translation: CASSLAGGNTEAFF.

The V call is TRBV6-1, the J call TRBJ2-2; 8 bases map to TRBD2. V trimming: 2 bases; J trimming: 8 bases; junction bases outside the gene matches: 4. The CDR3 is 14 amino acids. CDR1 and CDR2 from the germline V gene are MNHNS and SASEGT. The CDR3 loop is CASSEPPSGGELFF. CDR3 in DNA: TGTGCCAGCAGTGAACCTCCTAGCGGGGGGGAGCTGTTTTTT.

V gene TRBV6-2 or TRBV6-3 combines with J gene TRBJ2-7; D might be TRBD2 (5 bases). The CDR3 loop spans 12 amino acids. Germline values: CDR1 MNHEY, CDR2 SVGEGT. V lost 5 bases, J lost 4 bases, and 9 bases lay in between. The CDR3 coding sequence is TGTGCCAGCAGTCGGACTGTATACGAGCAGTACTTC. Residues: CASSRTVYEQYF.